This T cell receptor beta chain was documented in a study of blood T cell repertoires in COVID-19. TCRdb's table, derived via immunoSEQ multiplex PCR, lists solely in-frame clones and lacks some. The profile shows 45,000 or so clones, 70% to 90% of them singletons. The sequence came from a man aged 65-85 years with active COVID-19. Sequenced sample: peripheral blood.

The CDR3 spells CSGRTIQETQYF. In nucleotides, the CDR3 is TGCAGCGGGCGGACTATACAAGAGACCCAGTACTTC. V and J are TRBV29-1 and TRBJ2-5; weak D call: TRBD2 (6 bases). CDR1 is SQVTM, CDR2 ANQGSEA, per germline. V shed 7 bases and J shed 2 bases, with 11 bases lying between them. There are 12 residues in the CDR3.